One and the same sample provided the 29 T cell receptor beta chains below, sequenced in a study of blood T cell repertoires in COVID-19. Using immunoSEQ multiplex PCR, the repertoire was profiled, and TCRdb retains in-frame clones only, with some absent. Of 43,000 or so clones in the sample, about 83% are singletons; the top ten hold over 5%. Sequencing input: peripheral blood. These receptors originate from a woman older than 75 with acute or convalescent COVID-19.

The chain is built from TRBV19 and TRBJ2-1; 11 bases are a match to TRBD2. V lost 5 bases and J lost 5; bases outside the gene matches: 20. The germline V gene encodes CDR1 LNHDA and CDR2 SQIVND (reference sequence). This CDR3 region has 20 residues. As DNA, the CDR3 is TGTGCCAGTAGTCCCCGCGGTAGCGGGGGGGGAAGTCATAAAAACAATGAGCAGTTCTTC. This translates into CASSPRGSGGGSHKNNEQFF.

J is TRBJ1-1 and V is TRBV10-3, with no clear D. This CDR3 is 15 amino acids long. The ends were cut back, 2 bases at V and 0 bases at J, with 10 bases in the middle. Germline-derived CDR1 and CDR2 are ENHRY and SYGVKD. CDR3 nucleotide sequence: TGTGCCATCAGTGAGCAAGAGGCCATGAACACTGAAGCTTTCTTT. This gives the protein CAISEQEAMNTEAFF.

This rearrangement joins TRBV18 to TRBJ1-1; D is perhaps TRBD1 (6 bases). V dropped 3 bases and J dropped 4 bases, with 15 bases sitting between them. Germline CDR1 and CDR2: KGHSH and LQKENI. The CDR3 is 15 amino acids. The CDR3 DNA reads as TGTGCCAGCTCACCTTACTCAGGGGCAGCCACTGAAGCTTTCTTT. Translating gives CASSPYSGAATEAFF.

V is TRBV11-2 and J is TRBJ1-5; D gene uncertain. Germline-derived CDR1 and CDR2 are SGHAT and FQNNGV. The CDR3 has 16 amino acids. Trimming stripped 1 base from V and 0 bases from J, with 10 bases between. This CDR3 reads CASSLGRGNSNQPQHF. CDR3 in DNA: TGTGCCAGCAGCTTAGGTAGAGGGAATAGCAATCAGCCCCAGCATTTT.

In its sample, this clone ranks as medium-sized (0.01 to 0.1%). This chain uses TRBV7-9 with TRBJ1-3; D possibly corresponds to TRBD1 (6 bases). There are 15 residues in the CDR3. V was pared by 0 bases and J by 4 bases, with 10 bases between. CDR1 is SEHNR and CDR2 is FQNEAQ in the germline V gene (reference sequence). The CDR3 bases are TGTGCCAGCAGCTTAGCGGCCACAGGGGGAAACACCATATATTTT. This encodes CASSLAATGGNTIYF.

This clone was detected a few times. The V call is TRBV3-1 (or the pseudogene TRBV3-2), the J call TRBJ1-6; no clear D gene. The length of the CDR3 is 15 residues. Germline CDR1 reads LGHDT; CDR2 reads YNNKEL (reference sequence). The V and J ends lost 2 bases and 6 bases respectively, with 11 bases between them. CDR3 sequence reads: CASSQTASFNSPLHF. The CDR3 nucleotides are TGTGCCAGCAGCCAAACAGCTAGCTTTAATTCACCCCTCCACTTT.

The chain is built from TRBV19 and TRBJ2-7, with a tentative D call TRBD1 (5 bases). CDR1 and CDR2 from the germline V gene are LNHDA and SQIVND (reference sequence). CDR3 length equals 13 residues. The germline V and J ends were trimmed by 4 bases and 4 bases, with 11 bases remaining between them. The CDR3 loop is CASSSPRGYEQYF. The CDR3 DNA follows: TGTGCCAGTAGTAGTCCAAGGGGTTACGAGCAGTACTTC.

The J gene is TRBJ1-5, the V gene TRBV6-6; 7 nucleotides line up with TRBD1. This CDR3 spans 16 amino acids. Germline CDR1 reads MNHNY; CDR2 reads SVGAGI (reference sequence). With 6 bases clipped from V and 7 bases from J, the junction kept 15 bases outside the gene matches. For the CDR3, the DNA is TGTGCCAGCAGCGACAGGGTTGGCGATGCGGGGCAGCCCCAGCATTTT. It codes for CASSDRVGDAGQPQHF.

This clone was recorded only once. This chain uses TRBV6-1 with TRBJ1-2; TRBD1 matches 7 bases. The CDR3 consists of 15 residues. After removal of 2 bases from V and 7 bases from J, the junction contained 10 bases not matched to a gene. Germline V lookup: CDR1 MNHNS, CDR2 SASEGT. CDR3 region: CASSEFQDRTRGYTF. The DNA for the CDR3 is TGTGCCAGCAGTGAATTTCAGGACAGGACTCGTGGCTACACCTTC.

The genes are TRBV5-1 and TRBJ2-2; TRBD2 agrees at 8 bases. CDR3 length: 16 amino acids. From germline, CDR1 is SGHRS and CDR2 YFSETQ. V shed 4 bases, J shed 6 bases, and the junction held 11 bases outside the gene matches. CDR3 loop: CASSPGTSQLSGELFF. Here the CDR3 DNA reads TGCGCCAGCAGCCCAGGGACTAGTCAGCTTTCCGGGGAGCTGTTTTTT.

The sample holds one count of this clone. CDR3 sequence (DNA): TGTGCCAGCAGCTTAGGGGGGACAGTTCATGGCTACACCTTC. Its translation is CASSLGGTVHGYTF. V and J are TRBV7-8 and TRBJ1-2; 7 bases map to TRBD1. The CDR3 spans 14 residues. V shed 1 base, J shed 6 bases, and the junction held 5 bases outside the gene matches. From germline, CDR1 is SGHVS and CDR2 FQNEAQ.

The chain carries TRBV2 and TRBJ2-5, with 7 bases lining up with TRBD1. This CDR3 has 12 residues. From germline, CDR1 is SNHLY and CDR2 FYNNEI. The junction had 6 bases not matched to a gene; V was cut back by 9 bases and J by 5 bases. CDR3 DNA sequence: TGTGCCAGACAGGGGAGAGGGGAGACCCAGTACTTC. Translating gives CARQGRGETQYF.

This chain uses TRBV3-1 (or the pseudogene TRBV3-2) with TRBJ1-3; the match to TRBD1 covers 8 bases. Germline V gives CDR1 LGHDT, CDR2 YNNKEL (reference sequence). Trimming at V came to 1 base and at J to 0 bases, leaving 8 bases not matched to a gene. This CDR3 region has 18 residues. The CDR3 nucleotides read TGTGCCAGCAGCCAAGTCCGTTCAACAGGGGGCTCTGGAAACACCATATATTTT. It is translated as CASSQVRSTGGSGNTIYF.

This clone occurred once. This chain uses TRBV19 with TRBJ1-2; unclear D gene. The V gene lost 1 base and the J gene lost 0 bases, with 9 bases spanning the gap. The CDR3 is made up of 15 amino acids. Germline CDR1 is LNHDA and CDR2 is SQIVND (reference sequence). The CDR3 DNA follows: TGTGCCAGTAGTATAGTGGCAGGTCCTAACTATGGCTACACCTTC. This translates into CASSIVAGPNYGYTF. Full variable domain (outside the CDR3, taken from reference TRBV19 and TRBJ1-2): DGGITQSPKYLFRKEGQNVTLSCEQNLNHDAMYWYRQDPGQGLRLIYYSQIVNDFQKGDIAEGYSVSREKKESFPLTVTSAQKNPTAFYLCASSIVAGPNYGYTFGSGTRLTVV.

This chain links TRBV7-9 with TRBJ1-2, with 8 bases identical to TRBD1. The CDR3 sequence is 15 residues long. Germline CDR1 reads SEHNR; CDR2 reads FQNEAQ (reference sequence). V was pared by 2 bases and J by 3 bases, with 5 bases of the junction left unmatched. The CDR3 coding sequence is TGTGCCAGCAGCTTACAGGGGGCCGGAGACTATGGCTACACCTTC. It specifies CASSLQGAGDYGYTF.

The chain links TRBV4-1 to TRBJ2-5; TRBD2 agrees at 13 bases. The CDR3 is made up of 17 amino acids. J gave up 5 bases and V 0 bases, and 6 bases lay outside the gene matches. Germline lookup yields CDR1 MGHRA and CDR2 YSYEKL. The CDR3 DNA reads TGCGCCAGCAGCCAAGATTCGACTAGCGGGGGGACTGAGACCCAGTACTTC. This encodes CASSQDSTSGGTETQYF.

The V and J genes are TRBV27 and TRBJ2-7; D is perhaps TRBD2 (6 bases). The CDR3 is made up of 14 amino acids. V was cut by 2 bases and J by 5 bases, with 13 bases left in between. Germline V gene lookup returns CDR1 MNHEY and CDR2 SMNVEV (reference sequence). CDR3 bases: TGTGCCAGCAGTTTAGTACGGGAGAGGAACGAGCAGTACTTC. Residues: CASSLVRERNEQYF.

This sequence joins TRBV4-1 and TRBJ2-3; perhaps TRBD2 as D (6 bases). The CDR3 length is 12 residues. Trimming stripped 3 bases from V and 8 bases from J, with 9 bases between. In germline, CDR1 is MGHRA, CDR2 YSYEKL. The CDR3 DNA reads TGCGCCAGCAGCCAGGCGGGATCTACGCAGTATTTT. Translated: CASSQAGSTQYF.

The chain has TRBV3-1 (or the pseudogene TRBV3-2) and TRBJ2-2, with D possibly matching TRBD1 (6 bases). This CDR3 contains 17 residues. CDR1 is LGHDT and CDR2 is YNNKEL in the germline V gene (reference sequence). The V end lost 8 bases, the J end lost 0 bases, and 19 bases lay between the germline ends. CDR3 coding DNA: TGTGCCAGCGACCCAGGCGTTGGACAGCCGAACACCGGGGAGCTGTTTTTT. It translates to CASDPGVGQPNTGELFF.

This chain uses TRBV5-1 with TRBJ2-7, with 11 bases identical to TRBD1. V shed 8 bases and J 6 bases; nucleotides not matched to a gene: 7. CDR3 length equals 13 residues. Germline values: CDR1 SGHRS, CDR2 YFSETQ. The CDR3 DNA follows: TGCGCCAGTGGACAGGGGGCGCAAGGCGAGCAGTACTTC. Protein sequence: CASGQGAQGEQYF.

The rearrangement joins TRBV5-1 to TRBJ1-6; tentatively, D is TRBD1 (5 bases). The CDR3 consists of 15 residues. Germline CDR1 is SGHRS and CDR2 is YFSETQ. Deletions cut 3 bases from V and 5 bases from J, with 12 bases between. The CDR3 is CASSSTDRNNSPLHF. CDR3 coding DNA: TGCGCCAGCAGCTCCACAGACAGAAATAATTCACCCCTCCACTTT.

The chain has TRBV3-1 (or the pseudogene TRBV3-2) and TRBJ1-6, with TRBD1 matching 9 bases. V shed 3 bases and J 9 bases; nucleotides not matched to a gene: 12. Germline CDR1 and CDR2: LGHDT and YNNKEL (reference sequence). This CDR3 has 17 amino acids. CDR3 DNA: TGTGCCAGCAGCCAGGCCTTCGGGGACAGGGATAGTTCACCCCTCCACTTT. Translated, it gives CASSQAFGDRDSSPLHF.

This clone has only one observation. This chain uses TRBV30 with TRBJ1-5; TRBD1 is a possible D gene (6 bases). The V end was cut by 2 bases, the J end by 5 bases, with 10 bases between. From germline, CDR1 is GTSNPN and CDR2 SVGIG (reference sequence). CDR3 length equals 13 residues. The CDR3 is CAWSIQGDQPQHF. The CDR3 region has the DNA TGTGCCTGGAGTATACAGGGAGATCAGCCCCAGCATTTT.

The table lists this clone with a few counts. The chain joins TRBV19 to TRBJ2-7, with a weak D call TRBD1 (6 bases). The CDR3 is 15 residues long. V was pared by 6 bases and J by 4 bases, with 19 bases between. Germline V CDR1 and CDR2: LNHDA, SQIVND (reference sequence). DNA for the CDR3: TGTGCCAGTAGCCCTGGACAGCCGTTCGTTTACGAGCAGTACTTC. Encoded protein: CASSPGQPFVYEQYF.

V gene TRBV6-5 combines with J gene TRBJ1-2; D call uncertain. V dropped 6 bases and J dropped 4 bases, with 12 bases sitting between them. The CDR3 is 13 amino acids. CDR1 is MNHEY and CDR2 is SVGAGI in the germline V gene. Here the CDR3 reads CASSPEPGYGYTF. The DNA of the CDR3 is TGTGCCAGCAGCCCAGAGCCGGGCTATGGCTACACCTTC.

This chain connects TRBV6-5 to TRBJ1-1; D call uncertain. Germline CDR1 MNHEY, CDR2 SVGAGI. The CDR3 totals 14 residues. Trimming took 0 bases from V and 7 from J, leaving 12 bases between them. This CDR3 is CASSYSNGVSEAFF. The CDR3 DNA sequence: TGTGCCAGCAGTTACTCGAACGGGGTGAGTGAAGCTTTCTTT.

The chain couples TRBV7-2 to TRBJ1-2, with 9 bases identical to TRBD1. The CDR3 spans 17 residues. V trimming: 5 bases; J trimming: 1 base; junction bases outside the gene matches: 11. Germline CDR1 is SGHTA and CDR2 is FQGNSA. The CDR3 loop is CASSARTGDASNYGYTF. Here the CDR3 DNA reads TGTGCCAGCAGCGCCCGGACAGGGGATGCGAGTAACTATGGCTACACCTTC.

V is TRBV6-5 and J is TRBJ1-3; 11 positions agree with TRBD1. The J segment lost 2 bases and the V segment lost 8 bases, leaving 2 bases of the junction unmatched. Germline values: CDR1 MNHEY, CDR2 SVGAGI. The CDR3 totals 14 residues. CDR3 region: CASRTGGTGNTIYF. CDR3 bases: TGTGCCAGCCGGACAGGGGGCACTGGAAACACCATATATTTT.

DNA of the CDR3: TGTGCCATCAGTGAGACTTTATCCGGACAGGGGGATAGGGACTATGGCTACACCTTC. Translating it yields CAISETLSGQGDRDYGYTF. The chain carries TRBV10-3 and TRBJ1-2; TRBD1 agrees at 10 bases. Germline trimming cut 2 bases from V and 3 bases from J; bases unmatched to any gene: 15. Germline values: CDR1 ENHRY, CDR2 SYGVKD. The CDR3 covers 19 residues.